This T cell receptor beta chain was identified in a study of response to subunit inactivated influenza vaccine (dated by TCRdb to between 2018 and 2020). Study-wide context: Deep quantitative T cell receptor repertoire profiling was used in the study to track responses to a trivalent subunit inactivated influenza vaccine.

CDR3 length: 16 amino acids, cysteine to phenylalanine. The only DNA kept is the CDR3, 48 bases in frame from the first base. From a lookup of the germline V gene, CDR1 and CDR2 are SGHAT and FQNNGV. Germline trimming: 1 base from V, 1 base from J; junction bases outside gene matches: 4. Receptor libraries were prepared by RT-PCR. TCRdb records Illumina HiSeq 2500 as the sequencer. TCRdb trimmed the raw reads at Q25, called clones with MiXCR and kept productive beta chains. For every CDR3 protein sequence, its rows merge into one entry that carries the most common genes and DNA. This sample gives a few hundred thousand distinct CDR3 sequences in total; 22% of them show up just once. The ten largest clonotypes hold about 9.4% of the sample. In the case of this clonotype: Its antigen remains unidentified. No base quality information exists; no much larger clone differs at one position.

Study-level results and caveats: It was suggested by the authors that each seasonal influenza vaccination may recruit only a limited number of new T cells.

Material: PBMCs from blood, obtained about 19 months after vaccination. Here the chain combines TRBV11-2 and TRBJ2-1; TRBD2 agrees with 7 junctional bases. This receptor was taken from a man aged 45-69 years who received an inactivated influenza vaccine. Donor details come from another sample of the same person, matched by shared clones. The encoded CDR3 is CASSLAPAGSYNEQFF. The sequenced DNA: TGTGCCAGCAGCTTAGCTCCAGCGGGATCCTACAATGAGCAGTTCTTC.